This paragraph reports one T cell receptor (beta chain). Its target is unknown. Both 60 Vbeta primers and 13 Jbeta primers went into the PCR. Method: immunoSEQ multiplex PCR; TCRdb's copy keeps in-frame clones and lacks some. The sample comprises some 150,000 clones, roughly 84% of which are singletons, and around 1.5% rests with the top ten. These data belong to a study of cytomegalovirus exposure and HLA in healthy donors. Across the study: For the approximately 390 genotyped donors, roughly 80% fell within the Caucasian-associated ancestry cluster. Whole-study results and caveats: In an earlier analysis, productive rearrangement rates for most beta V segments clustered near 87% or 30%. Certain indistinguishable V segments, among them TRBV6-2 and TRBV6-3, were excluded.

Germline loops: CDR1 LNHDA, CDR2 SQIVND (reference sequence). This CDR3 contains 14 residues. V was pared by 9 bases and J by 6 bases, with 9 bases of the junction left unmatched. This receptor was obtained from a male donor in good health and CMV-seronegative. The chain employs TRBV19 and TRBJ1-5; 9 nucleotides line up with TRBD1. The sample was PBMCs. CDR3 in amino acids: CASKAGQGVQPQHF. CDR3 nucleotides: TGTGCCAGCAAAGCGGGACAGGGAGTTCAGCCCCAGCATTTT.